One and the same sample provided the 13 T cell receptor beta chains below, sequenced in a study of regulatory T cells in long-lasting Graves disease. Construction of the TCR beta libraries employed iRepertoire HTBI primers in conjunction with Arm-PCR of CDR3 regions. TCRdb independently ran MiXCR on the multiplex PCR reads; one entry per CDR3 protein. The data hold fewer than 500,000 distinct CDR3 sequences, with under 20% observed a single time. The sample's time point: newly diagnosed GD, antithyroid drugs for less than 3 months. From RNA extracted from PBMCs, the TCR library was made. The data were also submitted as part of a second study, on T cells in Graves' hyperthyroidism and ophthalmopathy.

The sample here was peripheral blood mononuclear cells (PBMCs), taken at new diagnosis, from a patient treated with antithyroid drugs. The receptors originated from a man aged 35 to 55 with Graves disease.

In its sample, this clonotype was seen many times. The chain recombines TRBV24-1 with TRBJ2-5; either TRBD1 or TRBD2 may supply D (5 bases each). Germline-derived CDR1 and CDR2 are KGHDR and SFDVKD. This CDR3 spans 15 amino acids. The germline V and J ends were trimmed by 4 bases and 1 base, with 12 bases remaining between them. DNA of the CDR3: TGTGCCACCAGTGACCCGGGACCGAGCCAAGAGACCCAGTACTTC. It yields the protein CATSDPGPSQETQYF.

At least ten counts were recorded for this clonotype. This chain uses TRBV3-1 with TRBJ1-5; unclear D gene. The V and J ends lost 2 bases and 5 bases respectively, with 7 bases between them. This CDR3 has 13 residues. Germline V gene data show CDR1 as LGHDT and CDR2 as YNNKEL (reference sequence). Written as DNA, the CDR3 is TGTGCCAGCAGCCAATGGAGGGATCAGCCCCAGCATTTT. Protein product: CASSQWRDQPQHF.

This clonotype was seen a few times. As DNA, the CDR3 is TGTGCCAGCAGTAAGCGACAGGGAGGCACAGATACGCAGTATTTT. It is translated as CASSKRQGGTDTQYF. The chain links TRBV6-1 to TRBJ2-3; 7 nucleotides align to TRBD1. With V trimmed by 5 bases and J by 1 base, 6 bases remained unmatched. Per the germline V gene, CDR1 is MNHNS and CDR2 is SASEGT. CDR3 length: 15 amino acids.

On this clonotype itself: This likely came from a read error, as a far larger clone is one base away. This chain connects TRBV11-2 to TRBJ2-3; D might be TRBD1 (5 bases). The CDR3 is made up of 13 amino acids. The germline V gene has CDR1 SGHAT and CDR2 FQNNGV. Here the CDR3 DNA reads TGTGCCACACGTCGACAGTCGAACACTGAAGCTTTGTTT. Residues: CATRRQSNTEALF.

V gene TRBV7-2 combines with J gene TRBJ2-7; 11 bases are a match to TRBD2. V shed 6 bases, J shed 3 bases, and the junction held 4 bases outside the gene matches. This CDR3 is 14 amino acids long. CDR1 SGHTA and CDR2 FQGNSA come from the germline V gene. CDR3 region: CASRTSGSNYEQYF. The CDR3 DNA follows: TGTGCCAGCAGAACTAGCGGGAGCAACTACGAGCAGTACTTC.

This clonotype occurred many times. The chain couples TRBV28 to TRBJ2-7; D uncertain. The CDR3 sequence is 12 residues long. Per germline, CDR1 MDHEN and CDR2 SYDVKM. Deletions cut 3 bases from V and 4 bases from J, with 7 bases between. Here the CDR3 DNA reads TGTGCCAGCAGTTTCGTACATTACGAGCAGTACTTC. Its translation: CASSFVHYEQYF. Full variable domain (remainder filled in from reference TRBV28 and TRBJ2-7): DVKVTQSSRYLVKRTGEKVFLECVQDMDHENMFWYRQDPGLGLRLIYFSYDVKMKEKGDIPEGYSVSREKKERFSLILESASTNQTSMYLCASSFVHYEQYFGPGTRLTVT.

This clonotype was detected a few times. The chain links TRBV7-3 to TRBJ2-1; TRBD2 matches 11 bases. This CDR3 spans 23 amino acids. The junction had 24 bases not matched to a gene; V was cut back by 1 base and J by 4 bases. Germline V lookup: CDR1 SGHTA, CDR2 FQGTGA. The CDR3 sequence: CASSLRASGLAVEGTQKYNEQFF. In DNA form, the CDR3 reads TGTGCCAGCAGCTTAAGGGCGTCGGGACTAGCGGTCGAAGGGACTCAGAAGTACAATGAGCAGTTCTTC.

The chain links TRBV7-2 to TRBJ2-3; 9 positions agree with TRBD2. Trimming at V came to 4 bases and at J to 2 bases, leaving 10 bases not matched to a gene. Germline CDR1 SGHTA, CDR2 FQGNSA. The CDR3 is made up of 17 amino acids. The CDR3 region has the DNA TGTGCCAGCAGCTCTACCCTAGCGGGACAGCTCACAGATACGCAGTATTTT. This codes for CASSSTLAGQLTDTQYF.

Comment on this clonotype: This could be a read error, since a much larger clone is one nucleotide away. The chain couples TRBV28 to TRBJ2-4; TRBD2 matches at 8 bases. CDR1 and CDR2 from the germline V gene are MDHEN and SYDVKM. With 6 bases clipped from V and 13 bases from J, the junction kept 23 bases outside the gene matches. The CDR3 totals 17 residues. CDR3 residues: CASRITGGRANYNEQYF. CDR3 in DNA: TGTGCCAGCAGGATAACGGGGGGGCGGGCCAACTACAATGAGCAGTACTTC.

This clonotype was seen a few times. The chain has TRBV5-1 and TRBJ2-1, with D unclear. This CDR3 spans 15 amino acids. Trimming left V 1 base short and J 4 bases short, with 12 bases between. Germline V gene data show CDR1 as SGHRS and CDR2 as YFSETQ. Written as DNA, the CDR3 is TGCGCCAGCAGCTTGTTACCGGGTTTGTACAATGAGCAGTTCTTC. Protein sequence: CASSLLPGLYNEQFF. The variable domain in full, completed from reference TRBV5-1 and TRBJ2-1, reads KAGVTQTPRYLIKTRGQQVTLSCSPISGHRSVSWYQQTPGQGLQFLFEYFSETQRNKGNFPGRFSGRQFSNSRSEMNVSTLELGDSALYLCASSLLPGLYNEQFFGPGTRLTVL.

The sample holds many counts of this clonotype. The chain couples TRBV11-1 to TRBJ2-1; no clear D. Looked up from germline, CDR1 is SGHAT and CDR2 is FQDESV (reference sequence). The CDR3 covers 14 residues. Trimming removed 5 bases from V and 4 bases from J, with 12 bases in between. CDR3 in amino acids: CASSPRLVYNEQFF. The CDR3 DNA follows: TGTGCCAGCAGCCCCCGACTGGTTTACAATGAGCAGTTCTTC.

This sequence joins TRBV7-8 and TRBJ1-3; the D gene is possibly TRBD1 (5 bases). Germline V gene lookup returns CDR1 SGHVS and CDR2 FQNEAQ. The CDR3 has 14 residues. Trimming took off 4 bases at V and 7 bases at J, with 14 bases between the two ends. DNA for the CDR3: TGTGCCAGCAGCTCCTCCGGGGCCCGGAACACCATATATTTT. Translating it yields CASSSSGARNTIYF.

This clonotype was recorded a few times. The chain uses TRBV3-1 and TRBJ2-2, with D maybe TRBD2 (5 bases). The CDR3 is 17 amino acids. Germline CDR1 is LGHDT and CDR2 is YNNKEL (reference sequence). Trimming left V 2 bases short and J 1 base short, with 14 bases between. In nucleotides, the CDR3 is TGTGCCAGCAGCCAAAGGCTGGCGGGTTGGAACACCGGGGAGCTGTTTTTT. It yields the protein CASSQRLAGWNTGELFF.